Sequencing of this TCR beta chain was carried out in a study of STAT5B mutations in CD4+ large granular lymphocyte leukemia. Data came from immunoSEQ multiplex PCR; TCRdb stores just in-frame clones and leaves some out. This sample has around 35,000 clones, with approximately 74% found just once. The CDR3 length is 14 residues. The V gene's germline CDR1 is SGHTS and CDR2 YDEGEE. Trimming removed 5 bases from V and 7 bases from J; junction bases left unmatched: 5. The TCR was taken from a human donor in good health. The sample was CD4+ T cells from blood buffy coats. The chain employs TRBV5-8 and TRBJ2-2; 10 nucleotides align to TRBD1. The CDR3 loop reads CASRADRGFGELFF. In nucleotides, the CDR3 is TGTGCCAGCAGAGCGGACAGGGGGTTCGGGGAGCTGTTTTTT.